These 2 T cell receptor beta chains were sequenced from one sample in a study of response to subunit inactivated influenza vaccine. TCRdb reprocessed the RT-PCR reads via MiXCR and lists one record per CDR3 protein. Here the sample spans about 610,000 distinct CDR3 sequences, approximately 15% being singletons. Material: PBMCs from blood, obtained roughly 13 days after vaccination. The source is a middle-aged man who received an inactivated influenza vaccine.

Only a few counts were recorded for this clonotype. The DNA of the CDR3 is TGTGCCAGCAGTCTCGCGGGGGCAGTGAGGGAGACCCAGTACTTC. It is translated as CASSLAGAVRETQYF. The chain has TRBV28 and TRBJ2-5; D is perhaps TRBD2 (7 bases). The CDR3 has 15 amino acids. Germline V CDR1 and CDR2: MDHEN, SYDVKM. Trimming removed 5 bases from V and 5 bases from J, with 18 bases in between.

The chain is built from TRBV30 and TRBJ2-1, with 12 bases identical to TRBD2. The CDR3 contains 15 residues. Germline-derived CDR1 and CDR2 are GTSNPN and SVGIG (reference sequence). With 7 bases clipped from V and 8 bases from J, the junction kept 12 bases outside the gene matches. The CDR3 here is CASLAGGGGFDEQFF. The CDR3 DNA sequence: TGTGCCTCCCTAGCGGGAGGGGGTGGATTCGATGAGCAGTTCTTC. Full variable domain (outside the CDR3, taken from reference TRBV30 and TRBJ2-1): SQTIHQWPATLVQPVGSPLSLECTVEGTSNPNLYWYRQAAGRGLQLLFYSVGIGQISSEVPQNLSASRPQDRQFILSSKKLLLSDSGFYLCASLAGGGGFDEQFFGPGTRLTVL.